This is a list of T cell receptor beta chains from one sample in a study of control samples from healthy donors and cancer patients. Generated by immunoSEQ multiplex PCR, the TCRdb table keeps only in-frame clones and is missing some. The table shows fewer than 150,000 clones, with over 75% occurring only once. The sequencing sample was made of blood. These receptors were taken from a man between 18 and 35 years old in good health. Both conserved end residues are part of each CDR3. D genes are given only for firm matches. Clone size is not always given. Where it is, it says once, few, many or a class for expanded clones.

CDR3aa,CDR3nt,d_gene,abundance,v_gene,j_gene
CASSFSGKETQYF,TGTGCCAGCAGCTTTAGCGGGAAAGAGACCCAGTACTTC,TRBD2,-,TRBV5-5,TRBJ2-5
CASTEFGDGANVLTF,TGTGCCAGCACCGAATTTGGGGATGGGGCCAACGTCCTGACTTTC,-,-,TRBV28,TRBJ2-6
CASSIPGGMNTEAFF,TGTGCCAGTAGTATTCCCGGGGGAATGAACACTGAAGCTTTCTTT,-,-,TRBV19,TRBJ1-1
CASSFGDTEAFF,TGTGCCAGCAGCTTCGGGGACACTGAAGCTTTCTTT,-,-,TRBV5-6,TRBJ1-1
CASSLGASGRGINEQFF,TGTGCCAGCAGCTTAGGGGCTAGCGGGAGAGGAATCAATGAGCAGTTCTTC,TRBD2,-,TRBV7-9,TRBJ2-1
CASSQVVPNYGYTF,TGTGCCAGCAGCCAAGTAGTCCCAAACTATGGCTACACCTTC,-,-,TRBV3-1/TRBV3-2,TRBJ1-2
CASRNLPDRGLSSNQPQHF,TGTGCCAGCAGGAATCTCCCGGACAGGGGCCTTTCTAGCAATCAGCCCCAGCATTTT,TRBD1,-,TRBV5-8,TRBJ1-5
CASSSGKLAGGVQETQYF,TGTGCCAGCAGCTCCGGGAAACTAGCGGGGGGCGTCCAAGAGACCCAGTACTTC,TRBD2,-,TRBV5-4,TRBJ2-5
CASSYWVDTGELFF,TGTGCCAGCAGTTACTGGGTCGACACCGGGGAGCTGTTTTTT,-,-,TRBV6-5,TRBJ2-2
CASSLGQPRNTIYF,TGTGCCAGCAGCCTAGGACAGCCAAGAAACACCATATATTTT,-,-,TRBV9,TRBJ1-3
CASSRTVQETQYF,TGTGCCAGCAGCCGGACAGTTCAAGAGACCCAGTACTTC,-,-,TRBV11-2,TRBJ2-5
CASSDSYPGYEQFF,TGTGCCAGCAGTGACTCGTACCCTGGGTATGAGCAGTTCTTC,-,-,TRBV6-4,TRBJ2-1
CATSGTGGAETQYF,TGTGCCACCAGTGGGACAGGGGGCGCAGAGACCCAGTACTTC,TRBD1,-,TRBV24-1,TRBJ2-5
CASTAGGATNEKLFF,TGTGCCAGTACCGCCGGGGGAGCAACTAATGAAAAACTGTTTTTT,-,few,TRBV19,TRBJ1-4
CASSQEWLAGVTDTQYF,TGTGCCAGCAGCCAAGAATGGCTAGCGGGGGTCACAGATACGCAGTATTTT,TRBD2,-,TRBV3-1/TRBV3-2,TRBJ2-3
CASSYTSGDTGELFF,TGTGCCAGCAGCTATACTAGCGGGGACACCGGGGAGCTGTTTTTT,TRBD2,-,TRBV3-1/TRBV3-2,TRBJ2-2
CASSTGATNQPQHF,TGTGCCAGCAGTACAGGGGCCACGAATCAGCCCCAGCATTTT,TRBD1,once,TRBV6-5,TRBJ1-5
CASSQTGAARTDTQYF,TGTGCCAGTAGCCAAACAGGGGCGGCGAGAACAGATACGCAGTATTTT,TRBD1,-,TRBV19,TRBJ2-3
CASSLDSNTGELFF,TGTGCCAGCTCCTTGGACTCGAACACCGGGGAGCTGTTTTTT,-,few,TRBV6-5,TRBJ2-2
CASSEFQFSGSNEQFF,TGCGCCAGCAGCGAATTCCAATTTAGCGGGAGTAATGAGCAGTTCTTC,TRBD2,-,TRBV4-3,TRBJ2-1
CASSGLTGGSYEQYF,TGTGCCAGCAGCGGACTTACAGGGGGATCCTACGAGCAGTACTTC,TRBD1,-,TRBV11-2,TRBJ2-7
CASSGGDSQETQYF,TGTGCCAGCAGCGGAGGGGACTCCCAAGAGACCCAGTACTTC,-,once,TRBV9,TRBJ2-5
CAWWTGYGYTF,TGTGCCTGGTGGACAGGGTACGGCTACACCTTC,TRBD1,-,TRBV30,TRBJ1-2
CASSLKGTGSYYTF,TGTGCCAGCAGTCTCAAAGGGACAGGATCTTACTACACCTTC,TRBD1,-,TRBV6-5,TRBJ1-2
CASSWDRDGYTF,TGTGCCAGCAGTTGGGACAGGGACGGCTACACCTTC,TRBD1,few,TRBV6-5,TRBJ1-2
CAWEGQGRYNSPLHF,TGTGCCTGGGAAGGGCAAGGGCGTTATAATTCACCCCTCCACTTT,-,-,TRBV30,TRBJ1-6
CAISEFREGERNEQFF,TGTGCCATCAGTGAGTTCCGGGAGGGAGAGAGGAATGAGCAGTTCTTC,TRBD2,-,TRBV10-3,TRBJ2-1
CASRLKVGRDEQFF,TGTGCCAGCAGACTAAAGGTGGGGCGGGATGAGCAGTTCTTC,-,-,TRBV6-6,TRBJ2-1
CASSLGQRHEQPQHF,TGTGCCAGCAGCTTGGGACAGAGGCACGAACAGCCCCAGCATTTT,-,once,TRBV5-8,TRBJ1-5
CASNLFATNEKLFF,TGTGCCAGCAATCTTTTTGCAACTAATGAAAAACTGTTTTTT,-,-,TRBV6-5,TRBJ1-4
CASSSRGTEAQDYGYTF,TGTGCCAGCAGCTCAAGGGGCACAGAGGCTCAAGACTATGGCTACACCTTC,-,few,TRBV28,TRBJ1-2
CASRRGYNEQFF,TGTGCCAGCAGAAGGGGGTACAATGAGCAGTTCTTC,-,-,TRBV6-5,TRBJ2-1
CASSRDGGGSSGNTIYF,TGTGCCAGCAGCCGCGATGGGGGTGGGTCCTCTGGAAACACCATATATTTT,-,-,TRBV11-3,TRBJ1-3
CASSLFSTGTGKETQYF,TGTGCCAGCAGCTTGTTTTCTACCGGGACAGGCAAAGAGACCCAGTACTTC,TRBD1,few,TRBV7-9,TRBJ2-5
CASRGMGRPYNEQFF,TGCGCCAGCCGAGGCATGGGGCGCCCCTACAATGAGCAGTTCTTC,-,-,TRBV5-1,TRBJ2-1
CASSSGIYGNTIYF,TGTGCCAGCAGCTCCGGGATCTATGGAAACACCATATATTTT,-,once,TRBV11-2,TRBJ1-3
CASSPGQSRNTIYF,TGTGCCAGCTCACCCGGACAGAGTCGAAACACCATATATTTT,-,-,TRBV18,TRBJ1-3
CASSSPGRGVHEQYF,TGCGCCAGCAGCTCCCCCGGCAGGGGAGTCCACGAGCAGTACTTC,-,-,TRBV4-1,TRBJ2-7
CASSEPVHGAFF,TGTGCCAGCAGTGAACCTGTCCACGGAGCTTTCTTT,-,once,TRBV6-1,TRBJ1-1
CASSQSEWRNTEAFF,TGCGCCAGCAGCCAATCGGAGTGGAGGAACACTGAAGCTTTCTTT,-,-,TRBV4-3,TRBJ1-1
CASSYGGSTEAFF,TGTGCCAGCAGTTATGGGGGGAGCACTGAAGCTTTCTTT,-,once,TRBV6-5,TRBJ1-1
CASSTSTEYYNSPLHF,TGTGCCAGCAGTACCTCGACAGAGTACTATAATTCACCCCTCCACTTT,-,few,TRBV6-6,TRBJ1-6
CATSDFRGETQYF,TGTGCCACCAGTGATTTCCGGGGTGAGACCCAGTACTTC,-,-,TRBV24-1,TRBJ2-5
CASSFYNEQFF,TGTGCCAGCAGCTTCTACAATGAGCAGTTCTTC,-,-,TRBV5-6,TRBJ2-1
CASQGPSRNQPQHF,TGTGCCAGCCAGGGACCCTCACGGAATCAGCCCCAGCATTTT,-,-,TRBV19,TRBJ1-5
CASRNGGNYEQYF,TGCGCCAGCAGGAACGGTGGGAACTACGAGCAGTACTTC,-,-,TRBV4-1,TRBJ2-7
CASSHAGGSGYTF,TGTGCCAGCAGCCACGCAGGGGGCAGTGGCTACACCTTC,TRBD1,-,TRBV3-1/TRBV3-2,TRBJ1-2